The clone carrying this TCR beta chain was recorded at least ten times. This entry comes from a study of patients and donors after allogeneic stem cell transplantation. The germline V gene encodes CDR1 MNHNS and CDR2 SASEGT. The CDR3 runs to 16 residues. V lost 6 bases and J lost 0, with 17 bases in between. One entry per CDR3 protein results from TCRdb running MiXCR on the RT-PCR reads. The sample includes about 87,000 distinct CDR3 sequences, roughly 4.9% seen only once; the top ten take around 3%. The rearrangement joins TRBV6-1 to TRBJ1-1; D not certain. The material sequenced was blood, either unsorted or a sorted T cell fraction (not recorded which). The TCR originated in a human donor who was either an allogeneic HSCT recipient or a stem cell or donor lymphocyte infusion donor (not recorded which). It is not recorded whose cells these are; they may come from a transplant donor. CDR3 sequence reads: CASSPVAIIMNTEAFF. The CDR3 DNA reads TGTGCCAGCAGCCCCGTTGCGATAATTATGAACACTGAAGCTTTCTTT.